This section outlines one T cell receptor beta chain sequence together with its context. Original processing notes: Amplification of reference gene primers was used by the study to estimate nucleated cell counts. Some clones are missing from TCRdb's copy, which holds only in-frame ones; the method was immunoSEQ multiplex PCR. The D gene and trimming were derived from the DNA, and the V and J assignments and clone size from that table. The table records more than 95,000 clones, about 93% of them present only once. Patients from Seattle were sampled longitudinally, starting during active infection. The data stem from a study of blood T cell repertoires in COVID-19. Study at large: Both acute and convalescent COVID-19 samples were obtained from the United States, Italy and Spain. PBMCs, B-cell-depleted T cells, or T cells were the source of the cDNA or gDNA that made up the material.

The CDR3 sequence is 15 residues long. Germline loops: CDR1 SGHTA, CDR2 FQGTGA. V lost 0 bases to trimming and J lost 5 bases, with 13 bases between them. This clonotype originated in a man aged 50-60 years with COVID-19, enrolled during active disease. The sample taken for sequencing was peripheral blood. The chain has TRBV7-3 and TRBJ2-5; the D gene is possibly TRBD1 (6 bases). CDR3 nucleotide sequence: TGTGCCAGCAGCTTAACCCCAGGGGTATCGGAGACCCAGTACTTC. This translates into CASSLTPGVSETQYF.